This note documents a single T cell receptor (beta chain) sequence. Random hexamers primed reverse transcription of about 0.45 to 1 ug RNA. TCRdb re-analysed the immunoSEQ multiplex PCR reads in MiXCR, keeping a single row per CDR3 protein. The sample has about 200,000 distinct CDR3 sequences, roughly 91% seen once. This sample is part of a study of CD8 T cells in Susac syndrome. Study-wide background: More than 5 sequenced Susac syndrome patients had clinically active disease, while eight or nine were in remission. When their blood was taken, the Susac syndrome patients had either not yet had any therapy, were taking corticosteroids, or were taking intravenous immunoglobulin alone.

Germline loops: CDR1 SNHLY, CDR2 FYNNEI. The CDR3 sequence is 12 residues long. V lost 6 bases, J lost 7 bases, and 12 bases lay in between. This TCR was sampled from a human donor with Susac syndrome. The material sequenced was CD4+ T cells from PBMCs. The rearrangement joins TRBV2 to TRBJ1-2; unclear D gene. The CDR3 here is CASRNLASGYTF. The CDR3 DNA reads TGTGCCAGCAGGAACTTAGCATCTGGCTACACCTTC.